What follows are 19 T cell receptor beta chains derived from one specimen sequenced in a study of CD8 T cells in ankylosing spondylitis. TCRdb fed the 5' RACE reads into MiXCR, producing one record per CDR3 protein. The repertoire holds 200,000 to 250,000 distinct CDR3 sequences, with roughly 8% as singletons. The specimen was blood, either unsorted or a sorted T cell fraction (not recorded which). Receptor source: a female donor with ankylosing spondylitis or in good health (not recorded which).

The rearrangement uses TRBV20-1 and TRBJ1-5, with a tentative D call TRBD1 (5 bases). This CDR3 is 13 amino acids long. The V gene's germline CDR1 is DFQATT and CDR2 SNEGSKA (reference sequence). V was shortened by 3 bases and J by 7 bases, with 13 bases between the two germline ends. CDR3 in DNA: TGCAGTGCTAGGGACGGGGGGATACAGCCCCAGCATTTT. As protein: CSARDGGIQPQHF.

Comments on this clonotype: A single base separates this from a much larger clone, so it may be a read error. The V and J genes are TRBV5-5 and TRBJ2-2; 9 positions agree with TRBD2. The CDR3 consists of 16 residues. Germline V gene data show CDR1 as SGHKS and CDR2 as YYEKEE (reference sequence). The CDR3 sequence is CPSSLRASGMPEELFF. Written as DNA, the CDR3 is TGTCCCAGCAGCTTGAGGGCTAGCGGGATGCCTGAGGAGCTGTTTTTT.

This chain links TRBV4-2 with TRBJ2-1; D not resolved. The germline gives CDR1 LGHNA, CDR2 YNFKEQ. CDR3 length equals 12 residues. Trimming took 0 bases from V and 10 from J, leaving 7 bases between them. CDR3 DNA sequence: TGTGCCAGCAGCCAAGACTACGAGGAGCAGTTCTTC. As protein: CASSQDYEEQFF.

This clonotype was detected many times. The V gene is TRBV5-1, the J gene TRBJ1-1; the match to TRBD1 covers 10 bases. CDR1 and CDR2 from the germline V gene are SGHRS and YFSETQ. This CDR3 is built from 14 residues. Trimming at V came to 4 bases and at J to 7 bases, leaving 7 bases not matched to a gene. CDR3 nucleotide sequence: TGCGCCAGCAGCCGGGACAGGGGAAAGGGTGAAGCTTTCTTT. Its protein product is CASSRDRGKGEAFF.

This clonotype was seen ten or more times. The gene calls are TRBV7-9 and TRBJ2-7, with TRBD1 matching 9 bases. This CDR3 contains 15 residues. CDR1 and CDR2 (germline): SEHNR, FQNEAQ (reference sequence). Germline trimming cut 5 bases from V and 3 bases from J; bases unmatched to any gene: 8. CDR3 nucleotide sequence: TGTGCCAGCAGCGCTCCGGGACAGGGAATCTACGAGCAGTACTTC. As protein: CASSAPGQGIYEQYF.

This clonotype appeared many times. The J gene is TRBJ1-5, the V gene TRBV5-5; D gene uncertain. Germline values: CDR1 SGHKS, CDR2 YYEKEE (reference sequence). The CDR3 runs to 15 residues. The V and J ends lost 4 bases and 5 bases respectively, with 16 bases between them. As DNA, the CDR3 is TGTGCCAGCAGCCACGAGGCGGGGTTTTATCAGCCCCAGCATTTT. It translates to CASSHEAGFYQPQHF.

At least ten counts were recorded for this clonotype. J is TRBJ1-4 and V is TRBV29-1; 8 bases match TRBD1. V gave up 6 bases and J gave up 8 bases; unmatched junction bases: 11. The CDR3 spans 14 residues. CDR1 is SQVTM and CDR2 is ANQGSEA in the germline V gene. In DNA form, the CDR3 reads TGCAGCGTACGCCCAGGGGGCGCAGGAGAAAAACTGTTTTTT. It translates to CSVRPGGAGEKLFF.

This clonotype has at least ten counts. This chain connects TRBV10-3 to TRBJ2-3; tentatively, D is TRBD1 or TRBD2 (5 bases each). The V end lost 0 bases, the J end lost 3 bases, and 10 bases lay between the germline ends. Germline V lookup: CDR1 ENHRY, CDR2 SYGVKD. The CDR3 totals 15 residues. Written as DNA, the CDR3 is TGTGCCATCAGTGAGTCGGGTGAGGGGACAGATACGCAGTATTTT. Translating gives CAISESGEGTDTQYF.

Only a few counts were recorded for this clonotype. V gene TRBV11-2 combines with J gene TRBJ2-7; TRBD2 aligns across 11 bases. With V trimmed by 2 bases and J by 2 bases, 11 bases remained unmatched. Germline assignment: CDR1 SGHAT and CDR2 FQNNGV. This CDR3 is 18 amino acids long. The CDR3 nucleotides read TGTGCCAGCAGCTTATCCATAGCGGGAGGGTTCGGGGCCTACGAGCAGTACTTC. This gives the protein CASSLSIAGGFGAYEQYF.

This clonotype appeared a few times. This rearrangement joins TRBV7-6 to TRBJ2-5; D is tentatively TRBD1 or TRBD2 (5 bases each). This CDR3 contains 13 residues. Germline V gene sequence: CDR1 SGHVS, CDR2 FNYEAQ. Trimming cost V 3 bases and J 5 bases, with 10 bases left between them. In DNA, the CDR3 is TGTGCCAGCAGCTTTGCTGAGGGGGAGACCCAGTACTTC. This encodes CASSFAEGETQYF.

Points on this clonotype: A read error is possible here, since a much larger clone lies one base away. This chain uses TRBV20-1 with TRBJ2-2; D might be TRBD2 (5 bases). Germline CDR1 DFQATT, CDR2 SNEGSKA (reference sequence). The CDR3 length is 13 residues. Deletions cut 7 bases from V and 1 base from J, with 10 bases between. DNA of the CDR3: TGCAGTGTGGGAGCGGTGAACACCGGGGAGCTGTTTTTT. Translating gives CSVGAVNTGELFF.

The table lists this clonotype with many counts. The chain links TRBV20-1 to TRBJ1-4; possibly TRBD1 for D (6 bases). Deletions cut 5 bases from V and 8 bases from J, with 15 bases between. This CDR3 is built from 13 residues. CDR1 DFQATT and CDR2 SNEGSKA come from the germline V gene (reference sequence). CDR3 nucleotides: TGCAGTGCTTTCACCGGGACACCAGAAAAACTGTTTTTT. Amino acids: CSAFTGTPEKLFF.

This clonotype was picked up many times. This chain uses TRBV19 with TRBJ1-1; a weak D match, TRBD1 (6 bases). The CDR3 spans 13 residues. V was cut by 3 bases and J by 3 bases, with 8 bases left in between. Germline CDR1 LNHDA, CDR2 SQIVND (reference sequence). The CDR3 region has the DNA TGTGCCAGTAGTATCACAGGGTACACTGAAGCTTTCTTT. This codes for CASSITGYTEAFF.

V and J are TRBV6-2 or TRBV6-3 and TRBJ2-3; D ambiguous. The CDR3 loop spans 15 amino acids. Germline assignment: CDR1 MNHEY and CDR2 SVGEGT. V lost 2 bases to trimming and J lost 3 bases, with 12 bases between them. The CDR3 here is CASSYPGVVTDTQYF. CDR3 sequence (DNA): TGTGCCAGCAGTTACCCCGGAGTCGTGACAGATACGCAGTATTTT.

At least ten counts were recorded for this clonotype. The chain has TRBV7-6 and TRBJ1-2; tentative D call: TRBD1 (6 bases). Germline V CDR1 and CDR2: SGHVS, FNYEAQ. V lost 5 bases to trimming and J lost 5 bases, with 15 bases between them. This CDR3 is built from 14 residues. Here the CDR3 DNA reads TGTGCCAGCAGCCCGCCAGGGGACACATATGGCTACACCTTC. This sequence encodes CASSPPGDTYGYTF.

This clonotype has only a few counts. V gene TRBV13 combines with J gene TRBJ2-1; TRBD2 matches at 7 bases. The J segment lost 2 bases and the V segment lost 11 bases, leaving 21 bases of the junction unmatched. This CDR3 has 18 amino acids. The germline V gene encodes CDR1 PRHDT and CDR2 FYEKMQ (reference sequence). The DNA of the CDR3 is TGTGCCTTCTGTTTGGCCCCGGGGCTAGCGGCCCCCTACAATGAGCAGTTCTTC. Encoded protein: CAFCLAPGLAAPYNEQFF.

Ten or more counts support this clonotype. The CDR3 here is CASSPHGTEAFF. CDR3 nucleotides: TGTGCCAGCAGCCCGCACGGAACTGAAGCTTTCTTT. The chain links TRBV5-5 to TRBJ1-1; no firm D call. CDR1 SGHKS and CDR2 YYEKEE come from the germline V gene (reference sequence). The CDR3 runs to 12 residues. V was shortened by 4 bases and J by 5 bases, with 9 bases between the two germline ends.

The chain carries TRBV20-1 and TRBJ1-1; TRBD1 might be the D (6 bases). The CDR3 runs to 14 residues. CDR1 DFQATT and CDR2 SNEGSKA come from the germline V gene (reference sequence). Between the trimmed V and J ends, which lost 2 bases and 10 bases, there was a span of 20 bases. CDR3 residues: CSARPPGHRLAAFF. CDR3 coding DNA: TGCAGTGCTAGACCTCCGGGACACCGGCTGGCAGCTTTCTTT.

This clonotype was observed a single time. A read error may explain this, as a much larger clone is one base away. The chain has TRBV3-1 and TRBJ2-1, with TRBD2 matching over 7 bases. This CDR3 region has 16 residues. CDR1 and CDR2 from the germline V gene are LGHDT and YNNKEL (reference sequence). In DNA, the CDR3 is TGTGCCAGCAGCCAAGATCTGAGCGGGGCCTACAATGAGCAGCTCTTC. This sequence encodes CASSQDLSGAYNEQLF.